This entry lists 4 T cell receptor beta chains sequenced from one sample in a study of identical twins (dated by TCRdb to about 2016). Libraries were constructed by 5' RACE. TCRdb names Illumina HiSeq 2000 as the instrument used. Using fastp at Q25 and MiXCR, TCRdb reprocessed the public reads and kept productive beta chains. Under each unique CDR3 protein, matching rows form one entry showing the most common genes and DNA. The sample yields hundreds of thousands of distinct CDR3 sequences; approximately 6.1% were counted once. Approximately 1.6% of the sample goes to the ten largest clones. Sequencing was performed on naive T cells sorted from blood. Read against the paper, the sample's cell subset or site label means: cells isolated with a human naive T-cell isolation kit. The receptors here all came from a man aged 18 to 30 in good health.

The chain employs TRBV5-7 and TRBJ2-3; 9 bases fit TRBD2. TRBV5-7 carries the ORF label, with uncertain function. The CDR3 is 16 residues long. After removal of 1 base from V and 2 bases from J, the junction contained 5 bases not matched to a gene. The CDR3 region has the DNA TGTGCCAGCAGCTTGCTGGGACTAGCAGCCACAGATACGCAGTATTTT. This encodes CASSLLGLAATDTQYF.

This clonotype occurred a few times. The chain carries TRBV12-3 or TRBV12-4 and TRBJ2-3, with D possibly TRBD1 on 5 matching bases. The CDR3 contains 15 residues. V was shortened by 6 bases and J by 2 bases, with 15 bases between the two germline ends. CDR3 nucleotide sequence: TGTGCCAGCAGGGCCTTTGGACAACCCACAGATACGCAGTATTTT. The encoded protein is CASRAFGQPTDTQYF.

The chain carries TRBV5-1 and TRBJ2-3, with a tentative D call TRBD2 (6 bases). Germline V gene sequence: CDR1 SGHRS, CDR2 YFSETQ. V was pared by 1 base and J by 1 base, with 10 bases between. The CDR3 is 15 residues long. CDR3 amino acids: CASSLFASGTDTQYF. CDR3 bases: TGCGCCAGCAGCTTGTTTGCTAGCGGCACAGATACGCAGTATTTT.

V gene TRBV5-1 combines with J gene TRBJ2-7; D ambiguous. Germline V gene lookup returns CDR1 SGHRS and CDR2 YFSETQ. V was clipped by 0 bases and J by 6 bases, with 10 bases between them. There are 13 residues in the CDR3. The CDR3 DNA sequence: TGCGCCAGCAGCTTGGCCACAGTAACCGAGCAGTACGTC. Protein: CASSLATVTEQYV.